Listed below are T cell receptor beta chains from one sample, sequenced in a study of cytomegalovirus exposure and HLA in healthy donors. Method: immunoSEQ multiplex PCR; TCRdb's copy keeps in-frame clones and lacks some. The sample shows over 150,000 clones, roughly 76% of them seen only once. The sequenced sample consisted of PBMCs. The receptors come from a human donor in good health. Both conserved end residues are part of each CDR3. The D gene is left open where the match is weak. The size field is filled for only some rows; it gives once, few, many or a size class.

TRBD1 TRBJ1-2 TRBV6-5 . TGTGCCAGCAGTTATACCGGGACAGGGAAGGATGGCTACACCTTC CASSYTGTGKDGYTF
. TRBJ1-2 TRBV6-6 . TGTGCCAGCAGTCACCGACTTGACCAACCTCGTGGCTACACCTTC CASSHRLDQPRGYTF
TRBD1 TRBJ2-7 TRBV27 few TGTGCCAGCAGTATCGGGACAGGGTCCTACGAGCAGTACTTC CASSIGTGSYEQYF
. TRBJ2-3 TRBV5-1 . TGCGCCAGCAGCTCCTCCGGGAGCACAGATACGCAGTATTTT CASSSSGSTDTQYF
. TRBJ1-5 TRBV15 . TGTGCCACCAGCAGAAACCCGGACGGTAACAGGGAGCCCCAGCATTTT CATSRNPDGNREPQHF
. TRBJ2-1 TRBV27 few TGTGCCAGCAGTTTATCTGGAGGGGGGGCTTACAATGAGCAGTTCTTC CASSLSGGGAYNEQFF
TRBD2 TRBJ2-3 TRBV5-6 . TGTGCCAGCAGCTTACGACTAGCGGGGGCCGATACGCAGTATTTT CASSLRLAGADTQYF
. TRBJ1-5 TRBV9 . TGTGCCAGCAGCCAAACAGGGTTTAGCAATCAGCCCCAGCATTTT CASSQTGFSNQPQHF
. TRBJ1-1 TRBV7-8 . TGTGCCAGCAGCTCTAGGGGGACGCAGAACACTGAAGCTTTCTTT CASSSRGTQNTEAFF
. TRBJ1-2 TRBV7-8 . TGTGCCAGCAGCATTATTGGGGGAGGTGGCTACACCTTC CASSIIGGGGYTF
TRBD1 TRBJ2-7 TRBV7-9 . TGTTCCAGCGCCAGGGGGCAAAACGAGCAGTACTTC CSSARGQNEQYF
. TRBJ1-3 TRBV4-1 . TGCGCCAGCAGCCAATTAGGGGAAAGGGCTGGAAACACCATATATTTT CASSQLGERAGNTIYF
. TRBJ1-2 TRBV9 . TGTGCCAGCAGCGTAGCTACAGGGACCGACTATGGCTACACCTTC CASSVATGTDYGYTF
. TRBJ1-3 TRBV6-5 . TGTGCCAGCAGTTATCTAGGGGGTTCAGGAAACACCATATATTTT CASSYLGGSGNTIYF
. TRBJ1-2 TRBV5-1 . TGCGCCAGCAGCTTGGCCCTCGGAGCTAACTATGGCTACACCTTC CASSLALGANYGYTF
TRBD1 TRBJ1-1 TRBV10-3 . TGTGCCATCAGAGGGGGGACACAGGGGGCGAATACTGAAGCTTTCTTT CAIRGGTQGANTEAFF
TRBD2 TRBJ2-5 TRBV9 . TGTGCCAGCAGCGTGGGGGGAGCGGGGGGTTCGGAGACCCAGTACTTC CASSVGGAGGSETQYF
. TRBJ1-3 TRBV19 . TGTGCCAGTAGTATAGAGGAGGGCTCGCCTGGAAACACCATATATTTT CASSIEEGSPGNTIYF
TRBD2 TRBJ2-5 TRBV27 . TGTGCCAGCAGTCCCCAAGCGGGGGAAGAGACCCAGTACTTC CASSPQAGEETQYF
TRBD2 TRBJ2-7 TRBV15 . TGTGCCACCAGCAGAGGGGGACTAGCGAATTACGAGCAGTACTTC CATSRGGLANYEQYF
TRBD2 TRBJ2-5 TRBV7-2 . TGTGCCAGCAGCTTAGGGCTAGCGGGTTCCCAAGAGACCCAGTACTTC CASSLGLAGSQETQYF
TRBD2 TRBJ2-1 TRBV6-5 . TGTGCCAGCAGACAACCCGGGACTAGCGCGAATGAGCAGTTCTTC CASRQPGTSANEQFF
TRBD1 TRBJ1-1 TRBV15 few TGTGCCACCAGCAGAGATCAGGGACAGGGTGGAGAAGCTTTCTTT CATSRDQGQGGEAFF
TRBD2 TRBJ2-6 TRBV7-9 few TGTGCCAGCAGCCCCATGACTAGCGGGGGTATGTCTGGGGCCAACGTCCTGACTTTC CASSPMTSGGMSGANVLTF
TRBD1 TRBJ1-2 TRBV7-9 . TGTGCCAGCAGCTTAAATGAGGGGACAGACTATGGCTACACCTTC CASSLNEGTDYGYTF
. TRBJ1-2 TRBV7-8 . TGTGCCAGCAGCTTAGGTCATCGGCAGGCAGACTATGGCTACACCTTC CASSLGHRQADYGYTF
TRBD1 TRBJ1-5 TRBV4-3 . TGCGCCAGCAGCCAAGGCTTAGGACAGGGCTTTCAGCCCCAGCATTTT CASSQGLGQGFQPQHF
TRBD1 TRBJ2-1 TRBV6-5 few TGTGCCAGCAGTTTCGACAGGGCCGGATTAAATGAGCAGTTCTTC CASSFDRAGLNEQFF
TRBD1 TRBJ1-2 TRBV7-9 . TGTGCCAGCAGCCCGACAGGGTATGGCTACACCTTC CASSPTGYGYTF
. TRBJ2-2 TRBV10-1 . TGCGCCAGCAGTTTAACTAGCACGGACACCGGGGAGCTGTTTTTT CASSLTSTDTGELFF
. TRBJ1-1 TRBV27 . TGTGCCAGCAGTTTAGTCCCAGGGCTGAACACTGAAGCTTTCTTT CASSLVPGLNTEAFF
. TRBJ1-6 TRBV4-1 few TGCGCCAGCAGCCGAGGCGGGAATTCACCCCTCCACTTT CASSRGGNSPLHF
. TRBJ1-2 TRBV7-6 . TGTGCCAGCAGCCTTGGGACGCAGGGGTATGGCTACACCTTC CASSLGTQGYGYTF
TRBD1 TRBJ1-1 TRBV4-1 . TGCGCCAGCAGCCTAACGACAGGGCGTGAAGCTTTCTTT CASSLTTGREAFF
. TRBJ1-2 TRBV6-1 . TGTGCCAGCAAACCACCAACTTACAGGGACGGCTACACCTTC CASKPPTYRDGYTF
. TRBJ1-1 TRBV29-1 . TGCAGCGTTGGACTGATGATGAACACTGAAGCTTTCTTT CSVGLMMNTEAFF
TRBD2 TRBJ2-4 TRBV2 . TGTGCCAGCAGTGCGACGAGCGGGGGGGCCGGAAACATTCAGTACTTC CASSATSGGAGNIQYF
. TRBJ2-1 TRBV5-4 . TGTGCCAGCAGCCCCCGGACTGGCAATGAGCAGTTCTTC CASSPRTGNEQFF
. TRBJ1-2 TRBV7-9 . TGTGCCAGTTTGGACAGCTATGGCTACACCTTC CASLDSYGYTF
. TRBJ1-6 TRBV28 . TGTGCCAGCAGTTTACCTTCCTCACCCCTCCACTTT CASSLPSSPLHF
. TRBJ2-3 TRBV5-1 . TGCGCCAGCAGCCCGAATAGACTAGAGTCAAGCACAGATACGCAGTATTTT CASSPNRLESSTDTQYF
. TRBJ2-2 TRBV7-8 . TGTGCCAGCAGCCGCTCAGGGTGGTCGAACACCGGGGAGCTGTTTTTT CASSRSGWSNTGELFF
. TRBJ1-5 TRBV5-1 . TGCGCCAGCGGCCGGGGGGACGGTGATCAGCCCCAGCATTTT CASGRGDGDQPQHF
TRBD1 TRBJ1-2 TRBV7-9 . TGTGCCAGCAGCCCCGGGACAGGTAGCTATGGCTACACCTTC CASSPGTGSYGYTF
TRBD1 TRBJ2-4 TRBV6-1 . TGTGCCAGCAGTCTGGGACAGATAGCCAAAAACATTCAGTACTTC CASSLGQIAKNIQYF